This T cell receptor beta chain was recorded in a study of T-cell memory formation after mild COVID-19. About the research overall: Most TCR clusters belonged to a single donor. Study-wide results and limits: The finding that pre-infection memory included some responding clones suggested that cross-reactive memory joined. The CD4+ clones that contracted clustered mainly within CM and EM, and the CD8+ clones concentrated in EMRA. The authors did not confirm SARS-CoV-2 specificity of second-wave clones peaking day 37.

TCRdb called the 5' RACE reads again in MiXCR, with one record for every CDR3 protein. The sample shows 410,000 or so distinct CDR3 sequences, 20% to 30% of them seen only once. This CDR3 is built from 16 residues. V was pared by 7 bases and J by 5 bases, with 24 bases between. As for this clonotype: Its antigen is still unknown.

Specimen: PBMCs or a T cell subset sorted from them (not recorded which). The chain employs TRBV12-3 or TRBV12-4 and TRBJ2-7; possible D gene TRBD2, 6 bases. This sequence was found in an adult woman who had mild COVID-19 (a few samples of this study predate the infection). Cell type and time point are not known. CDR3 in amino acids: CASTSLGDWGSDEQYF. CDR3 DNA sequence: TGTGCCAGCACCAGTCTCGGGGACTGGGGATCAGACGAGCAGTACTTC.